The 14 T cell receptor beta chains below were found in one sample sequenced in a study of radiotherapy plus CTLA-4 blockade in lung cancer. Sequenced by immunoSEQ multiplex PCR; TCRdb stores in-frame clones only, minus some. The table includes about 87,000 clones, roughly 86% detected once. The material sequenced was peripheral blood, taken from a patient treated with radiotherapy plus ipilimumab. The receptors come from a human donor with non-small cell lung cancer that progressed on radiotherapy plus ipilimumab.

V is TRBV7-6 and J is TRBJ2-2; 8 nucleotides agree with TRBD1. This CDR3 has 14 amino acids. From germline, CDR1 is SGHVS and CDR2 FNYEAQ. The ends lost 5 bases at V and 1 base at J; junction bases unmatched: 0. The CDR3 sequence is CASSGTGNTGELFF. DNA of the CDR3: TGTGCCAGCAGCGGGACAGGGAACACCGGGGAGCTGTTTTTT.

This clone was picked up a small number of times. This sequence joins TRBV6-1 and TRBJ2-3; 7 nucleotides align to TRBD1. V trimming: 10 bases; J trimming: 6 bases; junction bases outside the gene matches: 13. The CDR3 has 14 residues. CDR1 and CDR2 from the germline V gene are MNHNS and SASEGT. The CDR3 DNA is TGTGCCACCAGAGACAGGGTCACTTGGGATACGCAGTATTTT. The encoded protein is CATRDRVTWDTQYF.

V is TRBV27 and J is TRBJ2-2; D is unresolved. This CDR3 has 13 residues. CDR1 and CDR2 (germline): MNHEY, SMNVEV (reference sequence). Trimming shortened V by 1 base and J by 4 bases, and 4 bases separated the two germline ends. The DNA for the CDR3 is TGTGCCAGCAGTTTATACGGCACCGGGGAGCTGTTTTTT. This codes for CASSLYGTGELFF.

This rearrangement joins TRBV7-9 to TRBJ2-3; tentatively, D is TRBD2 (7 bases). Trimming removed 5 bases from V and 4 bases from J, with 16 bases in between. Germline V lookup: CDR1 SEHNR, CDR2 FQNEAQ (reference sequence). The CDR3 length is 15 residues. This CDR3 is CASSLGGALADTQYF. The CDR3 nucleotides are TGTGCCAGCAGCCTAGGGGGGGCTCTCGCAGATACGCAGTATTTT.

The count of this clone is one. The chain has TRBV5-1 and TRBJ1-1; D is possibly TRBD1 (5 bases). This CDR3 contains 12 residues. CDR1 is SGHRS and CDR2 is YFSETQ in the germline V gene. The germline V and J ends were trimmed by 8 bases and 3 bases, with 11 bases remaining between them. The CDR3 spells CASAWGDTEAFF. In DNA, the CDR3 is TGCGCCAGTGCCTGGGGGGACACTGAAGCTTTCTTT.

CDR3 loop: CASSLGASFTYEQYF. In nucleotides, the CDR3 is TGCGCCAGCAGCTTGGGGGCCAGCTTCACCTACGAGCAGTACTTC. The genes are TRBV5-1 and TRBJ2-5; D remains unclear. The DNA end lines up better with TRBJ2-7; the J call may be wrong. Germline values: CDR1 SGHRS, CDR2 YFSETQ. The CDR3 consists of 15 residues.

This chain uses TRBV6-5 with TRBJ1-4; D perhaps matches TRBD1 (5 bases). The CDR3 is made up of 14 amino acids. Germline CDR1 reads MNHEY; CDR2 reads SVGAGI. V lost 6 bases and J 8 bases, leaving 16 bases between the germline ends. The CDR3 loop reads CASRPGDRREKLFF. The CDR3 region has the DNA TGTGCCAGCAGACCCGGGGACCGCCGAGAAAAACTGTTTTTT.

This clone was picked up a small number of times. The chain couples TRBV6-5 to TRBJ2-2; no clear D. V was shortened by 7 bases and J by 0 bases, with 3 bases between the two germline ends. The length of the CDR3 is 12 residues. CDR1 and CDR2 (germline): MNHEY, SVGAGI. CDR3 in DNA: TGTGCCAGCAAAGCGAACACCGGGGAGCTGTTTTTT. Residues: CASKANTGELFF.

This CDR3 is CASRSGGYSNQPQHF. In nucleotides, the CDR3 is TGTGCCAGTAGATCGGGCGGCTATAGCAATCAGCCCCAGCATTTT. This chain joins TRBV19 and TRBJ1-5; no definite D call. The V end lost 6 bases, the J end lost 0 bases, and 12 bases lay between the germline ends. Germline CDR1 is LNHDA and CDR2 is SQIVND (reference sequence). The CDR3 extends over 15 amino acids.

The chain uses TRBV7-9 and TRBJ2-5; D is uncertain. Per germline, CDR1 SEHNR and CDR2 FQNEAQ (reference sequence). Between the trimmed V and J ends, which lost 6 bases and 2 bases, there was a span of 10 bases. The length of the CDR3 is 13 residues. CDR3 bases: TGTGCCAGCAGTTCGACGGAACAAGAGACCCAGTACTTC. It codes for CASSSTEQETQYF.

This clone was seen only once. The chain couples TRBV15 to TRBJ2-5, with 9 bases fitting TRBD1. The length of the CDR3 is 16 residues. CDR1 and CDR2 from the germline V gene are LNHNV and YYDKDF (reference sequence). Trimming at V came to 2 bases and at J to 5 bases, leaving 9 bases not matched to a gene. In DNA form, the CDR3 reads TGTGCCACCAGCAGACAACTACAGGGGGCCGGGGAGACCCAGTACTTC. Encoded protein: CATSRQLQGAGETQYF.

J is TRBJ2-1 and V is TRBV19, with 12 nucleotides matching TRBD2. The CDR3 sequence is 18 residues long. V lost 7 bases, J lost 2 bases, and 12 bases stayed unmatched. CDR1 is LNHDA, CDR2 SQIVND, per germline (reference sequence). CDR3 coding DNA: TGTGCCAGTAATACATGGGGACTAGCGGGTCCCACCTACAATGAGCAGTTCTTC. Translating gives CASNTWGLAGPTYNEQFF.

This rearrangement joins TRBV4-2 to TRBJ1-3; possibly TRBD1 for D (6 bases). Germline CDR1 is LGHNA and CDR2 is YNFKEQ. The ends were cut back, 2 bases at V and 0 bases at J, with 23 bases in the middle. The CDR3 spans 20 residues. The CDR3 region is CASSQNSFHRAGYSGNTIYF. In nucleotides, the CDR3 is TGTGCCAGCAGCCAAAATTCCTTCCACAGGGCGGGTTACTCTGGAAACACCATATATTTT.

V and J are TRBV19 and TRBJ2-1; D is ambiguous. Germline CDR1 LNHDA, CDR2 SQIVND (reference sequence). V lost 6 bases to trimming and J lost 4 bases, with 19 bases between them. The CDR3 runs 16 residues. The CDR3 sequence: CASSLTPPNGYNEQFF. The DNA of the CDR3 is TGTGCCAGTAGCCTGACCCCCCCAAATGGTTACAATGAGCAGTTCTTC.